One sample yielded the 32 T cell receptor beta chains listed below, sequenced in a study of metastatic and nonmetastatic thyroid tumors. TCRdb called clones again from the PCR reads with MiXCR. The table includes roughly 2,000 clones, 40% to 50% detected once. No treatment of any kind had been given to any patient before thyroid surgery. The sample comprised adjacent normal tissue. All receptors come from a female donor with papillary thyroid cancer or a benign thyroid nodule (not recorded which). Some clones in this sample may be carry-over from other donors' samples.

This chain connects TRBV20-1 to TRBJ2-7; the D gene is possibly TRBD1 (6 bases). The length of the CDR3 is 17 residues. Germline V gene data show CDR1 as DFQATT and CDR2 as SNEGSKA (reference sequence). Trimming cost V 3 bases and J 0 bases, with 21 bases left between them. CDR3 DNA sequence: TGCAGTGCTAGTTGTAGGGGCGAGGGACAAAGCTCCTACGAGCAGTACTTC. It encodes CSASCRGEGQSSYEQYF.

The chain's CDR3 is CAISGGTEAFF. Here the CDR3 DNA reads TGTGCCATCAGTGGGGGCACTGAAGCTTTCTTT. The chain is built from TRBV10-3 and TRBJ1-1; D remains ambiguous. V was clipped by 4 bases and J by 4 bases, with 4 bases between them. The CDR3 runs to 11 residues. Germline CDR1 ENHRY, CDR2 SYGVKD.

V is TRBV28 and J is TRBJ2-7; tentatively, D is TRBD2 (5 bases). CDR1 and CDR2 (germline): MDHEN, SYDVKM. The V end was cut by 6 bases, the J end by 2 bases, with 17 bases between. This CDR3 is 15 amino acids long. Here the CDR3 DNA reads TGTGCCAGCAGATTAAGTACCAGCGGAACCTACGAGCAGTACTTC. Amino acid sequence: CASRLSTSGTYEQYF.

This clone was detected a few times. The gene calls are TRBV6-2 or TRBV6-3 and TRBJ2-1, with D tentatively TRBD2 (5 bases). The CDR3 loop spans 12 amino acids. V was clipped by 2 bases and J by 12 bases, with 11 bases between them. CDR1 is MNHEY and CDR2 is SVGEGT in the germline V gene. CDR3 DNA: TGTGCCAGCAGTTACGAGGGAGTGGGGCAGTTCTTC. It specifies CASSYEGVGQFF.

This clone occurred a few times. This CDR3 reads CASSEQWHNTEAFF. The CDR3 DNA follows: TGTGCCAGCAGTGAACAATGGCACAACACTGAAGCTTTCTTT. The chain has TRBV6-1 and TRBJ1-1; D is unclear. Trimming took off 2 bases at V and 2 bases at J, with 9 bases between the two ends. The CDR3 length is 14 residues. Per germline, CDR1 MNHNS and CDR2 SASEGT.

The V gene is TRBV7-9, the J gene TRBJ2-3; no firm D call. The CDR3 covers 14 residues. Germline V gene data show CDR1 as SEHNR and CDR2 as FQNEAQ (reference sequence). V was pared by 2 bases and J by 2 bases, with 8 bases between. The DNA of the CDR3 is TGTGCCAGCAGCTTAATAGCTACCACAGATACGCAGTATTTT. Residues: CASSLIATTDTQYF. The whole variable domain, filled in from reference TRBV7-9 and TRBJ2-3, reads DTGVSQNPRHKITKRGQNVTFRCDPISEHNRLYWYRQTLGQGPEFLTYFQNEAQLEKSRLLSDRFSAERPKGSFSTLEIQRTEQGDSAMYLCASSLIATTDTQYFGPGTRLTVL.

Here the CDR3 reads CASSWEGQGYEQYF. For the CDR3, the DNA is TGTGCCAGTAGCTGGGAGGGACAGGGCTACGAGCAGTACTTC. The rearrangement uses TRBV19 and TRBJ2-7; 9 bases are a match to TRBD1. CDR1 LNHDA and CDR2 SQIVND come from the germline V gene (reference sequence). The CDR3 sequence is 14 residues long. Germline trimming cut 6 bases from V and 3 bases from J; bases unmatched to any gene: 6.

The chain has TRBV30 and TRBJ1-2; 7 positions match TRBD1. There are 14 residues in the CDR3. In germline, CDR1 is GTSNPN, CDR2 SVGIG (reference sequence). V shed 3 bases, J shed 4 bases, and the junction held 8 bases outside the gene matches. The CDR3 region is CAWRDDRVPYGYTF. CDR3 bases: TGTGCCTGGAGGGATGACAGGGTCCCCTATGGCTACACCTTC.

The V gene is TRBV12-3 or TRBV12-4, the J gene TRBJ1-1; D is ambiguous. The CDR3 runs to 14 residues. V gave up 2 bases and J gave up 6 bases, with 13 bases separating them. The CDR3 region is CASSLISGGSEAFF. Written as DNA, the CDR3 is TGTGCCAGCAGTTTAATAAGTGGAGGTTCTGAAGCTTTCTTT.

A note on this clone: At one end, the junction sequence differs from germline, possibly due to a read error. The rearrangement uses TRBV6-1 and TRBJ2-1; possible D gene TRBD1, 5 bases. This CDR3 is 15 amino acids long. CDR1 is MNHNS, CDR2 SASEGT, per germline. The CDR3 spells CASSIQGDSYNEQFF. The CDR3 coding sequence is TGTGCCAGCAGCATCCAGGGCGACTCCTACAACGAGCAGTTCTTC.

J is TRBJ1-4 and V is TRBV20-1, with a tentative D call TRBD1 (5 bases). V was cut by 2 bases and J by 5 bases, with 9 bases left in between. The CDR3 extends over 13 amino acids. In germline, CDR1 is DFQATT, CDR2 SNEGSKA (reference sequence). This CDR3 is CSARHEGNEKLFF. The CDR3 nucleotides are TGCAGTGCTAGACATGAGGGGAATGAAAAACTGTTTTTT.

V and J are TRBV27 and TRBJ2-7; D tentatively reads TRBD1 or TRBD2 (5 bases each). Trimming pared 5 bases from V and 6 bases from J, leaving 14 bases between. Germline CDR1 and CDR2: MNHEY and SMNVEV (reference sequence). CDR3 length equals 13 residues. The CDR3 sequence: CASSLGELGEQYF. CDR3 in DNA: TGTGCCAGCAGTCTGGGGGAATTGGGCGAGCAGTACTTC.

J is TRBJ2-1 and V is TRBV6-5; no definite D call. Germline V gene data show CDR1 as MNHEY and CDR2 as SVGAGI. With 2 bases removed from V and 9 bases from J, the gap between germline ends came to 8 bases. This CDR3 comprises 12 residues. CDR3 sequence: CASSYGSGEQFF. For the CDR3, the DNA is TGTGCCAGCAGTTACGGGTCCGGTGAGCAGTTCTTC.

This clone appeared a few times. This chain links TRBV5-1 with TRBJ1-5; no clear D gene. CDR1 and CDR2 from the germline V gene are SGHRS and YFSETQ. The CDR3 runs 14 residues. V dropped 4 bases and J dropped 2 bases, with 10 bases sitting between them. The CDR3 DNA reads as TGCGCCAGCAGCCCGACGGCAGGCAATCAGCCCCAGCATTTT. Translation: CASSPTAGNQPQHF.

This clone was detected a few times. This sequence joins TRBV6-6 and TRBJ2-1; D gene ambiguous. Deletions cut 3 bases from V and 2 bases from J, with 8 bases between. Per the germline V gene, CDR1 is MNHNY and CDR2 is SVGAGI (reference sequence). The CDR3 has 14 amino acids. This CDR3 is CASSYGGTYNEQFF. The DNA of the CDR3 is TGTGCCAGCAGTTATGGTGGGACCTACAATGAGCAGTTCTTC.

This clone was seen more than once but under ten times. The junction departs from the called germline gene at one end, perhaps through a read error. The chain links TRBV6-1 to TRBJ1-2; unclear D gene. This CDR3 is built from 12 residues. In germline, CDR1 is MNHNS, CDR2 SASEGT. CDR3 region: CASSQMIYGYTF. The CDR3 DNA sequence: TGTGCCAGCAGTCAGATGATCTATGGCTATACCTTC.

Only a few counts were recorded for this clone. The chain has TRBV2 and TRBJ2-7; D not certain. Germline V CDR1 and CDR2: SNHLY, FYNNEI. The CDR3 is 13 residues long. Trimming stripped 3 bases from V and 5 bases from J, with 11 bases between. CDR3 DNA sequence: TGTGCCAGCAGTGATGGATTGAACGACGAGCAGTACTTC. Its translation: CASSDGLNDEQYF.

The chain combines TRBV20-1 with TRBJ2-7; 7 bases line up with TRBD1. The CDR3 runs to 14 residues. Germline V lookup: CDR1 DFQATT, CDR2 SNEGSKA (reference sequence). With 5 bases clipped from V and 3 bases from J, the junction kept 10 bases outside the gene matches. The CDR3 sequence: CSASETGPRYEQYF. Written as DNA, the CDR3 is TGCAGTGCTTCAGAGACAGGGCCTCGCTACGAGCAGTACTTC.

The chain couples TRBV11-2 to TRBJ1-2; TRBD1 matches at 8 bases. CDR1 is SGHAT and CDR2 is FQNNGV in the germline V gene. The ends lost 3 bases at V and 8 bases at J; junction bases unmatched: 8. The CDR3 totals 14 residues. The CDR3: CASSFSGGLDGYTF. The CDR3 nucleotides read TGTGCCAGCAGCTTTTCAGGGGGCTTGGACGGCTACACCTTC. Based on the CDR3 plus reference TRBV11-2 and TRBJ1-2, the full variable domain is EAGVAQSPRYKIIEKRQSVAFWCNPISGHATLYWYQQILGQGPKLLIQFQNNGVVDDSQLPKDRFSAERLKGVDSTLKIQPAKLEDSAVYLCASSFSGGLDGYTFGSGTRLTVV.

The chain joins TRBV7-8 to TRBJ2-3; D remains unclear. This CDR3 is built from 13 residues. V lost 3 bases and J 0 bases, leaving 4 bases between the germline ends. The germline V gene encodes CDR1 SGHVS and CDR2 FQNEAQ. The CDR3 here is CASSFGSTDTQYF. The DNA for the CDR3 is TGTGCCAGCAGCTTTGGGAGCACAGATACGCAGTATTTT.

The genes are TRBV6-2 or TRBV6-3 and TRBJ2-3; no definite D call. Between the trimmed V and J ends, which lost 0 bases and 5 bases, there was a span of 3 bases. The germline gives CDR1 MNHEY, CDR2 SVGEGT. The CDR3 has 12 residues. The CDR3 loop reads CASSYSGDTQYF. The DNA for the CDR3 is TGTGCCAGCAGTTACTCTGGAGATACGCAGTATTTT.

V and J are TRBV20-1 and TRBJ1-5; D is possibly TRBD1 (5 bases). V lost 3 bases, J lost 0 bases, and 12 bases lay in between. Germline CDR1 DFQATT, CDR2 SNEGSKA (reference sequence). The CDR3 sequence is 15 residues long. The CDR3 DNA reads TGCAGTGCTAGCTTTGGGGGGAATAGCAATCAGCCCCAGCATTTT. Its translation: CSASFGGNSNQPQHF.

The V gene is TRBV19, the J gene TRBJ2-2; 9 bases are a match to TRBD1. Germline CDR1 and CDR2: LNHDA and SQIVND (reference sequence). Trimming took 3 bases from V and 5 from J; bases not matched to a gene: 10. This CDR3 has 17 amino acids. CDR3 nucleotide sequence: TGTGCCAGTAGTATGTTTGGACAGGGGTTAGAAACCGGGGAGCTGTTTTTT. Amino acids: CASSMFGQGLETGELFF.

The chain recombines TRBV19 with TRBJ1-6, with unresolved D. The CDR3 spans 14 residues. V lost 2 bases and J lost 7, with 9 bases in between. The germline CDR1 and CDR2 sequences are LNHDA and SQIVND (reference sequence). Here the CDR3 DNA reads TGTGCCAGTAGTATAAGGGTTGGGAATTCACCCCTCCACTTT. Protein product: CASSIRVGNSPLHF.

This clone came up many times. The rearrangement uses TRBV6-2 or TRBV6-3 and TRBJ2-2; D is unresolved. Germline V gives CDR1 MNHEY, CDR2 SVGEGT. The CDR3 is made up of 11 amino acids. V was cut by 2 bases and J by 6 bases, with 1 base left in between. The DNA of the CDR3 is TGTGCCAGCAGTTACCCCGGGGAGCTGTTTTTT. Protein sequence: CASSYPGELFF.

This clone is a singleton in its sample. The CDR3 sequence is CASSWTSSYNEQFF. Here the CDR3 DNA reads TGTGCCAGCAGTTGGACTAGCTCCTACAATGAGCAGTTCTTC. This chain uses TRBV2 with TRBJ2-1; 7 positions match TRBD2. V shed 5 bases and J 0 bases; nucleotides not matched to a gene: 1. Germline CDR1 and CDR2: SNHLY and FYNNEI. The length of the CDR3 is 14 residues.

The chain joins TRBV27 to TRBJ2-6; D call uncertain. This CDR3 has 17 amino acids. The germline gives CDR1 MNHEY, CDR2 SMNVEV (reference sequence). V was clipped by 4 bases and J by 0 bases, with 13 bases between them. The CDR3 reads CASSSLRSSSGANVLTF. CDR3 DNA: TGTGCCAGCAGTTCCCTCCGCTCGAGCTCTGGGGCCAACGTCCTGACTTTC.

This clone was picked up a small number of times. One junction end disagrees with the germline gene, perhaps due to a read error. V gene TRBV2 combines with J gene TRBJ2-3; possibly TRBD2 for D (5 bases). This CDR3 has 13 residues. CDR1 SNHLY and CDR2 FYNNEI come from the germline V gene. The CDR3 here is CASSRTPTDTQYF. DNA of the CDR3: TGTGCTAGCAGCCGGACTCCCACAGATACGCAGTATTTT.

J is TRBJ2-3 and V is TRBV28; 13 positions agree with TRBD2. The V and J ends lost 4 bases and 6 bases, in that order; junction bases with no gene match: 7. Germline-derived CDR1 and CDR2 are MDHEN and SYDVKM. The CDR3 covers 16 residues. The chain's CDR3 is CASSSRTSGGADTQYF. In DNA, the CDR3 is TGTGCCAGCAGTTCGCGAACTAGCGGGGGGGCCGATACGCAGTATTTT.

This clone was counted a few times. V and J are TRBV11-1 and TRBJ2-2, with 8 bases fitting TRBD2. The V gene end was trimmed by 3 bases and the J gene end by 6 bases; junction bases not matched to a gene: 12. CDR3 size: 17 residues. Germline CDR1 is SGHAT and CDR2 is FQDESV (reference sequence). The CDR3 DNA follows: TGTGCCAGCAGCTTTAAACGGCTAGCGGGCGTAGCCGGGGAGCTGTTTTTT. It specifies CASSFKRLAGVAGELFF.

The chain carries TRBV4-1 and TRBJ2-1; D remains unclear. There are 12 residues in the CDR3. Trimming took 4 bases from V and 7 from J, leaving 8 bases between them. The germline V gene has CDR1 MGHRA and CDR2 YSYEKL. CDR3: CASSLTTNEQFF. The CDR3 DNA reads as TGCGCCAGCAGCCTTACCACGAATGAGCAGTTCTTC.

The chain joins TRBV6-5 to TRBJ1-5, with D perhaps matching TRBD1 (6 bases). Trimming left V 3 bases short and J 5 bases short, with 14 bases between. The CDR3 has 15 amino acids. The germline V gene has CDR1 MNHEY and CDR2 SVGAGI. The CDR3 DNA reads TGTGCCAGCAGTTATAGACAGGCACTCGATCAGCCCCAGCATTTT. This translates into CASSYRQALDQPQHF.